This T cell receptor beta chain appears in the sequencing data of a study of blood T cell repertoires in COVID-19. Study context: Acute-phase and convalescent COVID-19 samples originated in the United States, Italy and Spain. PBMCs, B-cell-depleted T cells, or T cells were the source of the cDNA or gDNA that made up the material.

From germline, CDR1 is LGHDT and CDR2 YNNKEL (reference sequence). This CDR3 is 18 amino acids long. The V gene lost 7 bases and the J gene lost 0 bases, with 21 bases spanning the gap. In the original workflow: The authors estimated nucleated cell counts from reference gene primer amplification. Some clones are missing from TCRdb's copy, which holds only in-frame ones; the method was immunoSEQ multiplex PCR. The D gene and trimming were derived from the DNA, and the V and J assignments and clone size from that table. Of 310,000 or so clones in the sample, around 82% are singletons; the top ten hold 1% to 1.5%.

Sequenced input: peripheral blood. This clonotype was obtained from a woman aged 45-60 years with acute or convalescent COVID-19. J is TRBJ2-2 and V is TRBV3-1 (or the pseudogene TRBV3-2), with TRBD2 as a possible D gene (6 bases). CDR3 DNA: TGTGCCAGCACCCATCGAAGCGGGCGGGTCGCGAACACCGGGGAGCTGTTTTTT. Protein: CASTHRSGRVANTGELFF.